The sequence of this T cell receptor beta chain was determined in a study of blood T cells in healthy people across ages. General observations from the study: It was not known whether donors were CMV positive (a possible confounder of expanded clonotype changes).

Peripheral blood samples of 9 to 10 milliliters were drawn from each donor. Germline CDR1 SSHAT, CDR2 FNYEAQ (reference sequence). The V end was cut by 3 bases, the J end by 8 bases, with 10 bases between. This CDR3 has 13 residues. PCR was performed a second time for about 7 to 11 cycles using a sample-barcoded 5' primer and a J-beta primer mix. A template-switch adaptor containing 12 random nucleotides labeled each cDNA molecule. TCRdb recomputed calls from the 5' RACE reads with MiXCR, one row per CDR3 protein. The table lists 600,000 to 650,000 distinct CDR3 sequences, 58% of them singletons. This clonotype was seen only once. Its antigen remains unknown.

Sequenced input: blood. This clonotype was obtained from a man aged 55-75 years in good health. This sequence joins TRBV7-7 and TRBJ2-2, with D perhaps TRBD2 (5 bases). The CDR3 coding sequence is TGTGCCAGCAGCTTGTCGAGGGTAGGGGAGCTGTTTTTT. It is translated as CASSLSRVGELFF.